What follows describes a single TCR beta chain. This specimen comes from a study of cytomegalovirus exposure and HLA in healthy donors. The CDR3 length is 12 residues. V was cut by 3 bases and J by 5 bases, with 7 bases left in between. Germline V gives CDR1 WNHNN, CDR2 SYGVQD (reference sequence). Measured with immunoSEQ multiplex PCR; TCRdb has only the in-frame clones, and not every one. Found here are more than 140,000 clones, about 88% of them singletons; the top ten hold over 3%. The clonotype was recovered from a woman aged 18-29 years in good health and CMV-seropositive. Material for sequencing was PBMCs. This rearrangement joins TRBV10-1 to TRBJ1-2; D remains unclear. The CDR3: CASSDGQYGYTF. CDR3 DNA sequence: TGCGCCAGCAGTGATGGGCAGTATGGCTACACCTTC.